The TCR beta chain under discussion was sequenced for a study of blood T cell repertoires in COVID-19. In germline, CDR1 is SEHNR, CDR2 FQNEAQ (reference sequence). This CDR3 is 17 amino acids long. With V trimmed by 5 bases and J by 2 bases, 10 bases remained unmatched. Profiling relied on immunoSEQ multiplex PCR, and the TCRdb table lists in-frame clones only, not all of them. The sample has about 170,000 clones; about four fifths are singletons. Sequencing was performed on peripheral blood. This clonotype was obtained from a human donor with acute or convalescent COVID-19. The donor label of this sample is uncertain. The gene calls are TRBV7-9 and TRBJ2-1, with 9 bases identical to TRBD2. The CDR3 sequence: CASSKRVERGAYNEQFF. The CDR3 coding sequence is TGTGCCAGCAGCAAGCGGGTAGAGCGGGGGGCCTACAATGAGCAGTTCTTC.